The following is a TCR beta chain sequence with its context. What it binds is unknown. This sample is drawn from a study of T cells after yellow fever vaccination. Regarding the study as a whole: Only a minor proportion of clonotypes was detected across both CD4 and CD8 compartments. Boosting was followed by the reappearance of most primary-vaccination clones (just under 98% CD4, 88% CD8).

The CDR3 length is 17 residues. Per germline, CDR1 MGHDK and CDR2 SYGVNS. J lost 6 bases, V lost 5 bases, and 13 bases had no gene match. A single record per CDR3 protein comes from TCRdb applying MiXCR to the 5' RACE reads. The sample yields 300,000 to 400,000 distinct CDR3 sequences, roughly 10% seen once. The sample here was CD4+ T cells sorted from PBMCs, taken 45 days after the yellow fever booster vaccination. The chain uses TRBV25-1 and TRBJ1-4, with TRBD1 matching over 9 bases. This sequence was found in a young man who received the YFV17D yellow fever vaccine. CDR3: CASSPSAGTGYDEKLFF. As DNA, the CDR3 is TGTGCCAGCAGTCCATCCGCCGGGACAGGGTATGATGAAAAACTGTTTTTT.